This TCR beta chain appears in the sequencing data of a study of blood T cell repertoires in COVID-19. Study information: From the United States, Italy and Spain came samples of acute and convalescent COVID-19. PBMCs, B-cell-depleted T cells, or T cells provided the cDNA or gDNA that made up the material.

From germline, CDR1 is MDHEN and CDR2 SYDVKM. V lost 5 bases to trimming and J lost 5 bases, with 15 bases between them. The CDR3 runs 14 residues. As originally analysed: Reference gene primer amplification yielded estimated nucleated cell counts. Data came from immunoSEQ multiplex PCR; TCRdb stores just in-frame clones and leaves some out. That table supplies the V and J calls and clone size; D and trimming were determined from the DNA. This table has around 230,000 clones, over 65% appearing once. The chain joins TRBV28 to TRBJ2-5, with a tentative D call TRBD2 (7 bases). What was sequenced was peripheral blood. The sequence was collected from a woman in her sixties or seventies with active or convalescent COVID-19. The CDR3 is CASSAGGRDETQYF. The CDR3, as DNA: TGTGCCAGCAGTGCCGGGGGGCGCGATGAGACCCAGTACTTC.